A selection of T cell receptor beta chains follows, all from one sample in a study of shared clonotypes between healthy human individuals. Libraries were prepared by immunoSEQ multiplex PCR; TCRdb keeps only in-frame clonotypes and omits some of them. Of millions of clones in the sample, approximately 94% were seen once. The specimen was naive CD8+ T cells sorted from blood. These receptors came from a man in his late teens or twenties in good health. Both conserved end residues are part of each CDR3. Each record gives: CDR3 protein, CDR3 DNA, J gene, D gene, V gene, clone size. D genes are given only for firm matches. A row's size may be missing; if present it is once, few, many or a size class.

CASSYTLGQGSEQYF,TGTGCCAGCAGCTACACCTTGGGACAGGGAAGCGAGCAGTACTTC,TRBJ2-7,TRBD1,TRBV11-2,once
CASSVTGPSYEQYF,TGTGCCAGCAGCGTGACGGGTCCCTCCTACGAGCAGTACTTC,TRBJ2-7,NA,TRBV13,NA
CASSDRKGSDTQYF,TGTGCCAGCAGTGATAGAAAGGGGTCAGATACGCAGTATTTT,TRBJ2-3,NA,TRBV6-1,NA
CASGLAGGPGGDTQYF,TGTGCCAGTGGACTAGCGGGAGGGCCGGGGGGAGATACGCAGTATTTT,TRBJ2-3,TRBD2,TRBV5-4,NA
CASSEYYIDGYTF,TGTGCCAGCAGTGAATATTATATAGATGGCTACACCTTC,TRBJ1-2,NA,TRBV25-1,NA
CASSQDRVTGSNEKLFF,TGCGCCAGCAGCCAAGATCGGGTGACAGGTTCTAATGAAAAACTGTTTTTT,TRBJ1-4,NA,TRBV4-1,NA
CASSLGGGEQYF,TGTGCCAGCAGCTTGGGAGGGGGCGAGCAGTACTTC,TRBJ2-7,NA,TRBV5-6,NA
CASSSGGNYGYTF,TGTGCCAGCAGTAGCGGGGGTAACTATGGCTACACCTTC,TRBJ1-2,NA,TRBV6-5,NA
CAWSVLGFDEQYF,TGTGCCTGGAGTGTACTTGGATTCGACGAGCAGTACTTC,TRBJ2-7,NA,TRBV30,NA
CATSRDDNTGELFF,TGTGCCACCAGCAGAGATGACAACACCGGGGAGCTGTTTTTT,TRBJ2-2,NA,TRBV15,NA
CASSLGSSGNTIYF,TGCGCCAGCAGCTTGGGGTCCTCTGGAAACACCATATATTTT,TRBJ1-3,NA,TRBV5-1,NA
CAWSPGGTGVFAGANVLTF,TGTGCCTGGAGCCCTGGGGGGACAGGGGTTTTCGCTGGGGCCAACGTCCTGACTTTC,TRBJ2-6,TRBD1,TRBV30,NA
CASSQVQGRNSPLHF,TGCGCCAGCAGCCAAGTTCAGGGGCGAAATTCACCCCTCCACTTT,TRBJ1-6,NA,TRBV4-1,NA
CASSPRTSGRAREQYF,TGTGCCAGCAGTCCGCGGACTAGCGGGAGGGCAAGGGAGCAGTACTTC,TRBJ2-7,TRBD2,TRBV27,NA
CASSPDLSRDEQYF,TGCGCCAGCAGCCCGGATTTATCGAGGGACGAGCAGTACTTC,TRBJ2-7,NA,TRBV5-1,NA
CAQGPGTEQYF,TGTGCCCAAGGGCCGGGTACCGAGCAGTACTTC,TRBJ2-7,NA,TRBV2,once
CASSLAIRGDSGNTIYF,TGTGCCAGCAGCTTAGCGATACGGGGGGACTCTGGAAACACCATATATTTT,TRBJ1-3,NA,TRBV7-6,NA
CASSLGSTEQYF,TGCGCCAGCAGCTTGGGCAGTACAGAGCAGTACTTC,TRBJ2-7,NA,TRBV5-1,NA
CASSFPGEVEQYF,TGTGCCAGCAGTTTCCCAGGGGAGGTCGAGCAGTACTTC,TRBJ2-7,NA,TRBV28,NA
CASSELDRRETQYF,TGTGCCAGCAGTGAACTGGACAGGCGGGAGACCCAGTACTTC,TRBJ2-5,TRBD1,TRBV6-1,NA
CATSRDGTSGNTTYEQYF,TGTGCCACCAGCAGAGATGGGACTAGCGGTAATACCACCTACGAGCAGTACTTC,TRBJ2-7,TRBD2,TRBV15,NA
CASSLTPGAVGDTEAFF,TGCGCCAGCAGCCTAACGCCAGGGGCAGTTGGGGACACTGAAGCTTTCTTT,TRBJ1-1,NA,TRBV4-1,NA
CASSPLSYEQYF,TGTGCCAGCTCACCACTTTCCTACGAGCAGTACTTC,TRBJ2-7,NA,TRBV18,NA
CASSWGVTGELFF,TGTGCCAGCAGTTGGGGGGTTACCGGGGAGCTGTTTTTT,TRBJ2-2,NA,TRBV27,NA